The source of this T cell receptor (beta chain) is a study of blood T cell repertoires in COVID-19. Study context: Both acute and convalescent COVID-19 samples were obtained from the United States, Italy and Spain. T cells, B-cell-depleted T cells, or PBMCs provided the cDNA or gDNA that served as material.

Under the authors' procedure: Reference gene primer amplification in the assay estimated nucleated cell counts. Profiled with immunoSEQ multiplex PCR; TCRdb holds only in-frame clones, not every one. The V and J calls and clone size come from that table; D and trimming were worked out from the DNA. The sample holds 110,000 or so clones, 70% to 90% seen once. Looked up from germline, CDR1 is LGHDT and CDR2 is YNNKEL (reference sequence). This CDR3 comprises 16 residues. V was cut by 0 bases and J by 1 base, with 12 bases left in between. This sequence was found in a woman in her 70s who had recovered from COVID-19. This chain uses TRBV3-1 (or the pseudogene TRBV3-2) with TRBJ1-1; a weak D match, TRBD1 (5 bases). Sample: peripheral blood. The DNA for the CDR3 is TGTGCCAGCAGCCAAGAGCCGGGGGGAGGGAACACTGAAGCTTTCTTT. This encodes CASSQEPGGGNTEAFF.